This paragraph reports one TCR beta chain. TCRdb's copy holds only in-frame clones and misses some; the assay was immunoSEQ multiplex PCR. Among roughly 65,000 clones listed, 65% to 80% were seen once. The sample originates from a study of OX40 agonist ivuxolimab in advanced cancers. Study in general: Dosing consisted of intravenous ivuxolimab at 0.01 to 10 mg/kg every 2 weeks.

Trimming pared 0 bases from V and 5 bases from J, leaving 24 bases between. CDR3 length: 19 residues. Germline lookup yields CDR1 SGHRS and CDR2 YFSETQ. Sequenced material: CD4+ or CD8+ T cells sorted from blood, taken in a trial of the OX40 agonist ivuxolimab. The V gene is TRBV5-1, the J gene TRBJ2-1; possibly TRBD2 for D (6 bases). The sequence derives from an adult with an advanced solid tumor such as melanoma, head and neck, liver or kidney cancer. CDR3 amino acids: CASSLGGTPRTSYHNEQFF. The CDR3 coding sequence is TGCGCCAGCAGCTTGGGGGGGACTCCTAGGACCTCTTACCACAATGAGCAGTTCTTC.